Described below is a single T cell receptor (beta chain) sequence and its context. Its antigen remains unidentified. Treatment given: 10-day PBMC culture with coronavirus spike peptide pools or control peptides (ViraFEST assay). Before TCRs were sequenced, ViraFEST expanded antigen-specific T cells with peptide pools. Positive SARS-CoV-2 PCR tests in convalescent patients dated from March to December 2020, pre-Alpha, Beta and Delta. Unmatched junction bases numbered 9, after V lost 0 bases and J lost 0 bases. There are 20 residues in the CDR3. Germline values: CDR1 LGHNA, CDR2 YSLEER. The data stem from a study of vaccination and CD4 T cells after COVID-19. Across the whole study: Following dose two, a median roughly 72 days (range 14 to 241) passed before post-vaccine samples were taken.

The study sequenced cultured CD4+ T cell DNA using the Oncomine TCR Beta short-read assay. It was from cultured CD4+ T cells that genomic DNA was extracted. TCRdb re-derived calls from the PCR reads in MiXCR, one entry per CDR3 protein. The sample lists some 14,000 distinct CDR3 sequences, roughly a third occurring once. The specimen sequenced was cultured CD4+ T cells from blood. The receptor's source is a human donor with COVID-19. V is TRBV4-3 and J is TRBJ2-1; TRBD2 matches at 12 bases. The CDR3 region is CASSQDGLAGSQPSYNEQFF. CDR3 bases: TGCGCCAGCAGCCAAGATGGACTAGCGGGGAGCCAACCCTCCTACAATGAGCAGTTCTTC.